This T cell receptor beta chain was profiled in a study of vaccination and CD4 T cells after COVID-19. From germline, CDR1 is SGDLS and CDR2 YYNGEE. The CDR3 sequence is 15 residues long. The junction had 3 bases not matched to a gene; V was cut back by 4 bases and J by 2 bases. Described treatment: roughly ten-day PBMC culture with coronavirus spike peptide pools or control peptides (ViraFEST assay). Researchers used the Oncomine TCR Beta short-read assay to sequence DNA from cultured CD4+ T cells. A single record per CDR3 protein comes from TCRdb applying MiXCR to the PCR reads. The table has around 20,000 distinct CDR3 sequences, less than 65% seen once. With respect to this clonotype: The antigen remains undetermined.

The rearrangement uses TRBV9 and TRBJ2-6; 7 bases fit TRBD1. This clonotype was sampled from a human donor who received a COVID-19 vaccine. Sequences were derived from CD4+ T cells from blood, cultured in vitro, sampled after SARS-CoV-2 vaccination. The CDR3 loop is CASSPQGAGANVLTF. The CDR3 DNA follows: TGTGCCAGCAGCCCCCAGGGGGCTGGGGCCAACGTCCTGACTTTC.